This entry is about one T cell receptor beta chain. Its cognate antigen is unknown. From germline, CDR1 is SGHRS and CDR2 YFSETQ. V lost 3 bases to trimming and J lost 3 bases; unmatched junction nucleotides: 3. The CDR3 length is 15 residues. This sample stems from a study of cytomegalovirus exposure and HLA in healthy donors. Assay used: immunoSEQ multiplex PCR; TCRdb lists only in-frame clones, some missing. Counted here are about 150,000 clones, roughly nine tenths occurring once; the ten biggest clones make up about 0.65%. Study findings and constraints: Some TCR beta chains (roughly 150 of them) were listed as cytomegalovirus-associated. Subsequent analysis of the approximately 120 validation repertoires found a tendency for first-cohort TCR clusters to co-occur.

Sequenced: PBMCs. The receptor was derived from a man aged 18 to 30 in good health and CMV-seronegative. The rearrangement uses TRBV5-1 and TRBJ2-1, with TRBD2 matching 10 bases. CDR3 nucleotide sequence: TGCGCCAGCAGCTCAGCGGGGGGGATCTACAATGAGCAGTTCTTC. Translation gives CASSSAGGIYNEQFF.